This T cell receptor (beta chain) was identified during a study of T cell responses to AZD1222 COVID-19 vaccine. At the level of the study: Recipients boosted at about 4 weeks or about 12 weeks are pooled.

From germline, CDR1 is MDHEN and CDR2 SYDVKM. The CDR3 is made up of 15 amino acids. The J segment lost 0 bases and the V segment lost 2 bases, leaving 2 bases of the junction unmatched. TCRdb keeps only in-frame clones here, not all; method: immunoSEQ multiplex PCR. This sample yields 90,000 to 150,000 clones, of which 65% to 90% are seen a single time; approximately 7.5% belongs to the top ten. The gene calls are TRBV28 and TRBJ2-5; TRBD2 matches 8 bases. Sequenced here: peripheral blood, sampled on day 0 of AZD1222 vaccination. The sequence came from an adult in good health. The CDR3 DNA is TGTGCCAGCAGTTTACCTAGCGGGCACCAAGAGACCCAGTACTTC. Protein sequence: CASSLPSGHQETQYF.